This TCR beta chain was obtained from a study of CD8+ T cells in alopecia areata. Overall study context: Tofacitinib administration persisted for 6 to 18 months, succeeded by 6 months off drug.

Germline lookup yields CDR1 SGHDT and CDR2 YYEEEE. Deletions cut 3 bases from V and 5 bases from J, with 14 bases between. This CDR3 is 14 amino acids long. The treatment is: oral pan-JAK inhibitor, 5-10 mg twice daily. Extraction and reverse transcription of RNA yielded cDNA as the sequencing template. Sequencing used immunoSEQ multiplex PCR; TCRdb keeps in-frame clones, though not all of them. The sample consists of roughly 92,000 clones, about 70% of them appearing once. The material sequenced was CD8+ T cells sorted from blood, taken at approximately week 44, from a patient treated with tofacitinib. The chain combines TRBV5-6 with TRBJ1-1; D unclear. The TCR comes from a human donor with alopecia areata. The CDR3 is CASSSLWGGTEAFF. DNA of the CDR3: TGTGCCAGCAGCTCCCTTTGGGGTGGTACTGAAGCTTTCTTT.